This T cell receptor beta chain was recovered during a study of blood T cell repertoires in COVID-19. Germline V gives CDR1 SGHDN, CDR2 FVKESK. Trimming removed 3 bases from V and 7 bases from J; junction bases left unmatched: 7. The CDR3 covers 14 residues. TCRdb's table, derived via immunoSEQ multiplex PCR, lists solely in-frame clones and lacks some. The sample includes 300,000 or so clones, 70% to 90% of them seen just once. Sequencing was done on a sample of PBMCs or T cells enriched from blood (not recorded which). The sequence was collected from a woman in her 30s who had recovered from COVID-19. The gene calls are TRBV14 and TRBJ1-2, with TRBD1 matching 8 bases. CDR3 nucleotide sequence: TGTGCCAGCAGCCATGCAGGGGGCGTTCTTGGCTACACCTTC. Translation: CASSHAGGVLGYTF.